This T cell receptor (beta chain) originates from a study of cytomegalovirus exposure and HLA in healthy donors. On the study more broadly: Earlier work reported roughly 120 million unique TCR beta sequences from 150 million to 200 million T cells. General study results and limits: Most TCR sequences showed up rarely, but some public TCRs showed up in many donors.

With 60 Vbeta and 13 Jbeta primers, the PCR was carried out. The assay was immunoSEQ multiplex PCR, and TCRdb's table has in-frame clones only and misses some. Of 100,000 to 150,000 clones in the sample, about 81% were seen once. The CDR3 has 14 residues. J gave up 6 bases and V 3 bases, and 2 bases lay outside the gene matches. The germline V gene has CDR1 LGHNA and CDR2 YNFKEQ. In regard to this clone: Its antigen is unknown.

The TCR comes from a woman aged 45-65 years in good health and CMV-seropositive. The genes are TRBV4-2 and TRBJ2-2; 9 nucleotides align to TRBD1. Sequenced material: PBMCs. The CDR3 loop reads CASSQDRGPGELFF. The CDR3 DNA is TGTGCCAGCAGCCAGGACAGGGGACCCGGGGAGCTGTTTTTT.